A single sample is the source of the 5 T cell receptor beta chains below, sequenced in a study of vaccination effects on CD4 cells after COVID-19. These receptors have no identified antigens. Using viral peptide pools, the ViraFEST assay grew out antigen-specific CD4+ T cells prior to sequencing. At the end of approximately 10 days of culture, CD4+ T cells were isolated. Using immunoSEQ multiplex PCR, the repertoire was profiled, and TCRdb retains in-frame clones only, with some absent. The sample has about 79,000 clones; roughly 74% are singletons. Sequencing was performed on CD4+ T cells from PBMCs cultured with HCoV-229E spike peptides, taken before COVID-19 vaccination. These receptors all stem from a human donor who received a COVID-19 vaccine.

The genes are TRBV5-1 and TRBJ2-2, with TRBD2 as a possible D gene (5 bases). This CDR3 region has 14 residues. CDR1 and CDR2 from the germline V gene are SGHRS and YFSETQ. Trimming removed 0 bases from V and 5 bases from J, with 8 bases in between. CDR3 sequence: CASSLAGRTGELFF. The CDR3 DNA sequence: TGCGCCAGCAGCTTGGCGGGAAGGACCGGGGAGCTGTTTTTT. The complete variable domain, with remaining parts taken from reference TRBV5-1 and TRBJ2-2, reads KAGVTQTPRYLIKTRGQQVTLSCSPISGHRSVSWYQQTPGQGLQFLFEYFSETQRNKGNFPGRFSGRQFSNSRSEMNVSTLELGDSALYLCASSLAGRTGELFFGEGSRLTVL.

This clone was seen a few times. The chain uses TRBV6-5 and TRBJ2-7; 7 bases line up with TRBD1. This CDR3 is 14 amino acids long. Trimming cost V 5 bases and J 2 bases; bases outside gene matches: 6. Germline lookup yields CDR1 MNHEY and CDR2 SVGAGI. The DNA for the CDR3 is TGTGCCAGCAGTCAAACAGGGGCACCCTACGAGCAGTACGTC. Residues: CASSQTGAPYEQYV.

The V call is TRBV19, the J call TRBJ1-5, with TRBD1 matching over 10 bases. V gave up 5 bases and J gave up 5 bases; unmatched junction bases: 3. Germline assignment: CDR1 LNHDA and CDR2 SQIVND (reference sequence). The CDR3 has 14 amino acids. This CDR3 reads CASSSTGGYQPQHF. CDR3 nucleotides: TGTGCCAGTAGTTCGACAGGGGGCTATCAGCCCCAGCATTTT.

This clone was seen a handful of times. This chain joins TRBV7-9 and TRBJ2-7; no firm D call. The V gene lost 5 bases and the J gene lost 5 bases, with 10 bases spanning the gap. The CDR3 contains 12 residues. Germline-derived CDR1 and CDR2 are SEHNR and FQNEAQ (reference sequence). CDR3 sequence: CASSPIDNEQYV. The CDR3 region has the DNA TGTGCCAGCAGCCCCATCGACAACGAGCAGTACGTC.

This chain joins TRBV6-2 or TRBV6-3 and TRBJ2-3, with 13 bases fitting TRBD2. The CDR3 loop spans 15 amino acids. Germline V lookup: CDR1 MNHEY, CDR2 SVGEGT. The ends lost 5 bases at V and 6 bases at J; junction bases unmatched: 5. CDR3 residues: CASSRTSGGVDTQYF. The CDR3 bases are TGTGCCAGCAGTCGGACTAGCGGGGGCGTTGATACGCAGTATTTT.